Shown below are 30 T cell receptor beta chains from a single sample sequenced in a study. TCRdb used MiXCR to reprocess the RT-PCR reads, holding one entry per CDR3 protein. Among about 680,000 distinct CDR3 sequences listed, 12% to 15% were seen once. Specimen: memory CD4+ T cells from blood. These receptor sequences come from a female donor in good health, serving as a healthy control.

This clonotype was seen a handful of times. The J gene is TRBJ2-5, the V gene TRBV7-2; D may be TRBD1 (6 bases). Per germline, CDR1 SGHTA and CDR2 FQGNSA. Trimming left V 5 bases short and J 2 bases short, with 18 bases between. There are 16 residues in the CDR3. CDR3 residues: CASSPQLQGTQETQYF. CDR3 DNA: TGTGCCAGCAGCCCTCAGTTACAGGGCACTCAAGAGACCCAGTACTTC.

This clonotype has a handful of counts. CDR3 region: CASTETLGGNEQFF. The DNA for the CDR3 is TGTGCCAGCACCGAAACTCTAGGCGGCAATGAGCAGTTCTTC. The V call is TRBV6-1, the J call TRBJ2-1, with D hard to call. V shed 7 bases and J shed 6 bases, with 16 bases lying between them. From germline, CDR1 is MNHNS and CDR2 SASEGT. This CDR3 region has 14 residues.

In this sample, this clonotype turned up a few times. CDR3 region: CASTISGTGGSLPEAFF. The CDR3 DNA reads TGTGCCAGCACCATCTCCGGGACAGGGGGCTCTTTGCCTGAAGCTTTCTTT. The gene calls are TRBV25-1 and TRBJ1-1; 12 nucleotides align to TRBD1. With 7 bases clipped from V and 6 bases from J, the junction kept 15 bases outside the gene matches. Germline V gives CDR1 MGHDK, CDR2 SYGVNS. This CDR3 region has 17 residues.

This clonotype was detected ten times or more. This chain joins TRBV6-6 and TRBJ1-2, with D unclear. V gave up 0 bases and J gave up 7 bases, with 6 bases separating them. This CDR3 region has 12 residues. The germline V gene encodes CDR1 MNHNY and CDR2 SVGAGI (reference sequence). The CDR3 is CASSYSMGGYTF. The CDR3 nucleotides are TGTGCCAGCAGTTACTCGATGGGTGGCTACACCTTC.

The rearrangement uses TRBV28 and TRBJ1-5; D not certain. CDR1 and CDR2 from the germline V gene are MDHEN and SYDVKM. Trimming left V 4 bases short and J 0 bases short, with 13 bases between. The CDR3 runs to 16 residues. Here the CDR3 DNA reads TGTGCCAGCAGTTCCCCAGCGGATAATAGCAATCAGCCCCAGCATTTT. Translation: CASSSPADNSNQPQHF. Full variable domain (missing parts from reference TRBV28 and TRBJ1-5): DVKVTQSSRYLVKRTGEKVFLECVQDMDHENMFWYRQDPGLGLRLIYFSYDVKMKEKGDIPEGYSVSREKKERFSLILESASTNQTSMYLCASSSPADNSNQPQHFGDGTRLSIL.

This chain uses TRBV5-6 with TRBJ1-1; D gene uncertain. This CDR3 has 12 amino acids. V shed 4 bases and J shed 4 bases, with 8 bases lying between them. The germline gives CDR1 SGHDT, CDR2 YYEEEE. Written as DNA, the CDR3 is TGTGCCAGCAGCCAACAGACCACTGAAGCTTTCTTT. It specifies CASSQQTTEAFF.

V usage is TRBV7-3 and J usage is TRBJ2-2, with a possible D match to TRBD1 (5 bases). Germline CDR1 SGHTA, CDR2 FQGTGA. The ends were cut back, 6 bases at V and 0 bases at J, with 14 bases in the middle. The CDR3 contains 16 residues. The CDR3 nucleotides read TGTGCCAGCAGTTCAGGGTCAAGGGCGAACACCGGGGAGCTGTTTTTT. Its translation: CASSSGSRANTGELFF.

This chain uses TRBV10-3 with TRBJ1-1; D is ambiguous. V was clipped by 6 bases and J by 3 bases, with 5 bases between them. CDR1 ENHRY and CDR2 SYGVKD come from the germline V gene. The CDR3 spans 11 residues. The CDR3 nucleotides read TGTGCCATCAGCGCGGACACTGAAGCTTTCTTT. This gives the protein CAISADTEAFF.

This clonotype was counted a few times. The J gene is TRBJ1-2, the V gene TRBV2, with D perhaps TRBD1 (5 bases). There are 14 residues in the CDR3. V dropped 7 bases and J dropped 6 bases, with 18 bases sitting between them. Germline V gene sequence: CDR1 SNHLY, CDR2 FYNNEI. DNA of the CDR3: TGTGCCAGCACCAGGACAAGGGGTCTGGATGGCTACACCTTC. Translating it yields CASTRTRGLDGYTF.

This clonotype was detected only a few times. The chain recombines TRBV12-3 or TRBV12-4 with TRBJ1-1; maybe TRBD1 (6 bases). This CDR3 contains 14 residues. V lost 7 bases to trimming and J lost 7 bases, with 19 bases between them. CDR3 DNA sequence: TGTGCCAGCACCCCCGGCCAGGGGCGGAGTGAAGCTTTCTTT. Protein product: CASTPGQGRSEAFF.

This clonotype was detected a few times. The gene calls are TRBV5-5 and TRBJ2-7, with TRBD2 matching 10 bases. V dropped 1 base and J dropped 2; count of bases not matched to a gene: 6. This CDR3 comprises 16 residues. Germline CDR1 and CDR2: SGHKS and YYEKEE (reference sequence). In nucleotides, the CDR3 is TGTGCCAGCAGCTTGAGGGGGGGGACTAGCGCCTACGAGCAGTACTTC. This gives the protein CASSLRGGTSAYEQYF.

A note on this clonotype: A read error may explain this, as a much larger clone is one base away. The chain recombines TRBV7-2 with TRBJ2-1; D is possibly TRBD1 (6 bases). Germline CDR1 SGHTA, CDR2 FQGNSA. The CDR3 is 14 residues long. Between the trimmed V and J ends, which lost 10 bases and 2 bases, there was a span of 15 bases. CDR3 in amino acids: CAIEAGAAYNEQFF. CDR3 in DNA: TGTGCCATCGAAGCAGGGGCTGCCTACAATGAGCAGTTCTTC.

This clonotype came up many times. The rearrangement uses TRBV10-3 and TRBJ2-7; TRBD1 matches at 11 bases. J lost 4 bases, V lost 0 bases, and 5 bases had no gene match. CDR3 length equals 16 residues. Germline V CDR1 and CDR2: ENHRY, SYGVKD. CDR3 nucleotide sequence: TGTGCCATCAGTGAGTCGAAGGGGACAGGGGGTTACGAGCAGTACTTC. This sequence encodes CAISESKGTGGYEQYF.

This clonotype came up a few times. The gene calls are TRBV4-3 and TRBJ2-1; 11 nucleotides agree with TRBD1. This CDR3 has 17 amino acids. The V segment lost 2 bases and the J segment 6 bases; nucleotides outside the gene matches: 9. Looked up from germline, CDR1 is LGHNA and CDR2 is YSLEER. CDR3 nucleotides: TGCGCCAGCAGCCAACACTTCTCCGGGACAGGGGGCAATGAGCAGTTCTTC. Its protein is CASSQHFSGTGGNEQFF.

In its sample, this clonotype was seen a few times. This chain connects TRBV10-3 to TRBJ1-2, with D unresolved. Looked up from germline, CDR1 is ENHRY and CDR2 is SYGVKD. Trimming stripped 4 bases from V and 6 bases from J, with 12 bases between. The CDR3 contains 13 residues. CDR3 in amino acids: CAISGTGRNGYTF. CDR3 sequence (DNA): TGTGCCATCAGTGGCACGGGGAGGAATGGCTACACCTTC.

This clonotype showed up many times. The genes are TRBV20-1 and TRBJ2-3; TRBD2 matches 12 bases. The CDR3 runs 16 residues. Germline values: CDR1 DFQATT, CDR2 SNEGSKA (reference sequence). After removal of 6 bases from V and 3 bases from J, the junction contained 10 bases not matched to a gene. DNA of the CDR3: TGCAGTGCCGAACATTCTAGCGGGAGGGATACAGATACGCAGTATTTT. Translation gives CSAEHSSGRDTDTQYF.

This chain's CDR3 is CASTGASNEQYF. The CDR3 DNA reads TGTGCCAGCACCGGGGCTAGCAACGAGCAGTACTTC. This sequence joins TRBV12-3 or TRBV12-4 and TRBJ2-7; D could derive from TRBD1 or TRBD2 (5 bases each). The CDR3 is made up of 12 amino acids. Trimming left V 7 bases short and J 5 bases short, with 12 bases between.

This clonotype appeared a few times. The chain recombines TRBV3-1 with TRBJ1-1; TRBD1 matches 11 bases. Germline trimming cut 3 bases from V and 5 bases from J; bases unmatched to any gene: 5. Germline V gene sequence: CDR1 LGHDT, CDR2 YNNKEL (reference sequence). This CDR3 spans 15 amino acids. The CDR3 protein is CASSHTGTGGTEAFF. In DNA form, the CDR3 reads TGTGCCAGCAGCCACACCGGGACAGGGGGAACTGAAGCTTTCTTT.

The chain uses TRBV5-5 and TRBJ2-3, with a weak D call TRBD1 (6 bases). Germline lookup yields CDR1 SGHKS and CDR2 YYEKEE (reference sequence). The CDR3 covers 13 residues. V gave up 5 bases and J gave up 4 bases, with 11 bases separating them. The chain's CDR3 is CASRTQGPDTQYF. CDR3 nucleotides: TGTGCCAGCAGAACACAGGGCCCAGATACGCAGTATTTT.

The table lists this clonotype with many counts. The J gene is TRBJ2-3, the V gene TRBV6-5; no clear D. Trimming shortened V by 7 bases and J by 2 bases, and 10 bases separated the two germline ends. The V gene's germline CDR1 is MNHEY and CDR2 SVGAGI. This CDR3 has 13 residues. The chain's CDR3 is CASNRGDTDTQYF. The DNA for the CDR3 is TGTGCCAGCAACCGTGGGGACACAGATACGCAGTATTTT.

The chain carries TRBV11-2 and TRBJ1-1; 8 bases fit TRBD1. Trimming took 5 bases from V and 4 from J; bases not matched to a gene: 6. The CDR3 contains 14 residues. Germline assignment: CDR1 SGHAT and CDR2 FQNNGV. This CDR3 reads CASSITTGATEAFF. The CDR3 DNA reads TGTGCCAGCAGCATAACGACAGGGGCCACTGAAGCTTTCTTT.

This clonotype was observed a few times. The rearrangement links TRBV12-3 or TRBV12-4 to TRBJ1-1; D unclear. This CDR3 region has 12 residues. Trimming stripped 2 bases from V and 5 bases from J, with 6 bases between. CDR3 loop: CASSLHYTEAFF. In DNA form, the CDR3 reads TGTGCCAGCAGTTTACATTATACTGAAGCTTTCTTT.

The V call is TRBV5-6, the J call TRBJ2-7; no clear D. There are 14 residues in the CDR3. Trimming stripped 3 bases from V and 3 bases from J, with 13 bases between. Germline values: CDR1 SGHDT, CDR2 YYEEEE. The CDR3 is CASSSGRTIYEQYF. The CDR3 DNA reads TGTGCCAGCAGCTCGGGCAGAACAATCTACGAGCAGTACTTC.

There are a few counts of this clonotype. The chain is built from TRBV7-9 and TRBJ1-1; D possibly corresponds to TRBD1 (6 bases). The germline V gene encodes CDR1 SEHNR and CDR2 FQNEAQ (reference sequence). Deletions cut 1 base from V and 6 bases from J, with 12 bases between. This CDR3 spans 14 amino acids. The CDR3 DNA is TGTGCCAGCAGCTTAGTGACGGGGGCCGCTGAAGCTTTCTTT. Its protein is CASSLVTGAAEAFF. The entire variable domain, with the rest obtained from reference TRBV7-9 and TRBJ1-1, is as follows: DTGVSQNPRHKITKRGQNVTFRCDPISEHNRLYWYRQTLGQGPEFLTYFQNEAQLEKSRLLSDRFSAERPKGSFSTLEIQRTEQGDSAMYLCASSLVTGAAEAFFGQGTRLTVV.

This clonotype appeared many times. V is TRBV29-1 and J is TRBJ2-3; a possible D gene is TRBD2 (6 bases). CDR3 length: 15 amino acids. V was pared by 4 bases and J by 0 bases, with 14 bases between. Germline loops: CDR1 SQVTM, CDR2 ANQGSEA. The CDR3 loop is CSVVGGAASTDTQYF. Written as DNA, the CDR3 is TGCAGCGTTGTAGGCGGGGCAGCAAGCACAGATACGCAGTATTTT.

This clonotype was observed a handful of times. V gene TRBV4-3 combines with J gene TRBJ1-4; 9 bases fit TRBD1. Trimming at V came to 6 bases and at J to 7 bases, leaving 6 bases not matched to a gene. The CDR3 length is 14 residues. In germline, CDR1 is LGHNA, CDR2 YSLEER. The CDR3 nucleotides are TGCGCCAGCAGGAGAGACAGGGGGATTGAAAAACTGTTTTTT. Residues: CASRRDRGIEKLFF.

In this sample, this clonotype turned up many times. The genes are TRBV5-6 and TRBJ2-7, with TRBD1 matching 11 bases. The CDR3 covers 16 residues. After removal of 2 bases from V and 5 bases from J, the junction contained 9 bases not matched to a gene. In germline, CDR1 is SGHDT, CDR2 YYEEEE. CDR3 DNA: TGTGCCAGCAGCTTTGGCCTCGGGACAGGGGGAAACGAGCAGTACTTC. It specifies CASSFGLGTGGNEQYF.

The sample holds many counts of this clonotype. The chain employs TRBV28 and TRBJ2-7, with 7 bases that match TRBD2. Trimming cost V 2 bases and J 1 base; bases outside gene matches: 11. Germline lookup yields CDR1 MDHEN and CDR2 SYDVKM. This CDR3 is built from 17 residues. Written as DNA, the CDR3 is TGTGCCAGCAGTTTAGGTGGAGGCGGGAGTAGGTCCTACGAGCAGTACTTC. It encodes CASSLGGGGSRSYEQYF.

The chain recombines TRBV4-1 with TRBJ1-2; D call uncertain. The CDR3 spans 14 residues. CDR1 is MGHRA, CDR2 YSYEKL, per germline. Trimming took off 0 bases at V and 7 bases at J, with 12 bases between the two ends. DNA of the CDR3: TGCGCCAGCAGCCAAGATTTAGCGATATCTGGCTACACCTTC. Its protein is CASSQDLAISGYTF.

This clonotype was counted a few times. The chain carries TRBV10-3 and TRBJ2-1, with D perhaps being TRBD1 or TRBD2 (7 bases each). V dropped 4 bases and J dropped 7 bases, with 20 bases sitting between them. Per germline, CDR1 ENHRY and CDR2 SYGVKD. This CDR3 comprises 16 residues. The CDR3 sequence is CAISASGTTGVNEQFF. CDR3 nucleotides: TGTGCCATCAGTGCCTCCGGGACTACAGGGGTTAATGAGCAGTTCTTC.